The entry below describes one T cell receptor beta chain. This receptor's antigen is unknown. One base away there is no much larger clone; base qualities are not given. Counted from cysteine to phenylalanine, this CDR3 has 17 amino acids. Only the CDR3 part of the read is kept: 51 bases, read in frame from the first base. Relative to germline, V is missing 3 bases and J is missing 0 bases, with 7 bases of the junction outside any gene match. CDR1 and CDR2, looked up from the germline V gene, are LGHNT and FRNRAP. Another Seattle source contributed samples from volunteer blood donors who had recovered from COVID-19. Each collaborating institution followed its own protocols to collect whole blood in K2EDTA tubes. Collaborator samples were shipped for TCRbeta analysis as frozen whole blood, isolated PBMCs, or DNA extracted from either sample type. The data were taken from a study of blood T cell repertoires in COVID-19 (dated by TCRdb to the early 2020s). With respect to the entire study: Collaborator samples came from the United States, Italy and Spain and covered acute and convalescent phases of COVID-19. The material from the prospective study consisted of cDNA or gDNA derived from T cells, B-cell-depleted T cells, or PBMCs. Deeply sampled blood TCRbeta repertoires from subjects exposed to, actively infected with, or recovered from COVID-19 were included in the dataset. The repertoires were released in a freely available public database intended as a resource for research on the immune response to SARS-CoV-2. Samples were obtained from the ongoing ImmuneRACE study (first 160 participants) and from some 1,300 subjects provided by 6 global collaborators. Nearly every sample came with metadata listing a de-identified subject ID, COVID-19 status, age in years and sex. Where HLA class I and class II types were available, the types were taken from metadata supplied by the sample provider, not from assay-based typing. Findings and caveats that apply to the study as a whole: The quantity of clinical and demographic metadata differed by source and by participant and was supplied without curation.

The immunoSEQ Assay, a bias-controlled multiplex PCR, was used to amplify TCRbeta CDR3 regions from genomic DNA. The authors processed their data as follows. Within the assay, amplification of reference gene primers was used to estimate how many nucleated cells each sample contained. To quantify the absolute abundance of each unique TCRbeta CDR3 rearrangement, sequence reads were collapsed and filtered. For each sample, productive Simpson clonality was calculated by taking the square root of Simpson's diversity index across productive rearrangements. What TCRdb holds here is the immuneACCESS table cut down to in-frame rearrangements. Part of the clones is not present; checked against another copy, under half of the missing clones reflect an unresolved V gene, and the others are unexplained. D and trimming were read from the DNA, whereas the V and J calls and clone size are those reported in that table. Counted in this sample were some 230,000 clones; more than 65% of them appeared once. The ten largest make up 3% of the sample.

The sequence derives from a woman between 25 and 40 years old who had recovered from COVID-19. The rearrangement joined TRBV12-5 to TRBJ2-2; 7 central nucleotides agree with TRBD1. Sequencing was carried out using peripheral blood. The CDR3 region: CASGFSGQTSNTGELFF. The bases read TGTGCTAGTGGTTTCTCGGGACAGACCTCGAACACCGGGGAGCTGTTTTTT. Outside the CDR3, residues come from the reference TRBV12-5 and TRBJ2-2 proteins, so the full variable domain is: DARVTQTPRHKVTEMGQEVTMRCQPILGHNTVFWYRQTMMQGLELLAYFRNRAPLDDSGMPKDRFSAEMPDATLATLKIQPSEPRDSAVYFCASGFSGQTSNTGELFFGEGSRLTVL.